This T cell receptor (beta chain) was captured by sequencing in a study of blood T cell repertoires in COVID-19. Data came from immunoSEQ multiplex PCR; TCRdb stores just in-frame clones and leaves some out. The repertoire holds roughly 290,000 clones, with approximately 85% as singletons. Trimming removed 5 bases from V and 4 bases from J, with 21 bases in between. The CDR3 consists of 17 residues. Germline V CDR1 and CDR2: SGHTA, FQGNSA. The sample consisted of PBMCs or T cells enriched from blood (not recorded which). This TCR was sampled from a man aged 30 to 45 who had recovered from COVID-19. This chain joins TRBV7-2 and TRBJ2-1; a weak D match, TRBD2 (6 bases). The CDR3 reads CASSPGTGQKGYNEQFF. The CDR3, as DNA: TGTGCCAGCAGCCCCGGGACTGGCCAAAAGGGGTACAATGAGCAGTTCTTC.